One TCR beta chain is described in this entry. One junction end disagrees with the germline gene, perhaps due to a read error. CDR3 length equals 15 residues. Germline CDR1 DFQATT, CDR2 SNEGSKA (reference sequence). No cell sorting was done before RNA was extracted from the tissue. More than 3 cm separated this lung sample from the edge of the tumor. TCRbeta libraries were built with three rounds of nested PCR, modified from ARM-PCR. TCRdb re-called the multiplex PCR reads through MiXCR, storing one row per CDR3 protein. The repertoire includes some 51,000 distinct CDR3 sequences, roughly two thirds of them detected once, and approximately 30% sits in the top ten. These data belong to a study of tumor and adjacent non-tumor tissue in lung cancer. Study-level information: About 4.2 million productive TCRbeta reads were obtained per sample on average.

Sequencing input: distant non-tumor lung tissue. The sequence came from an older woman with non-small cell lung cancer. The chain has TRBV20-1 and TRBJ2-7; 13 bases match TRBD2. The DNA for the CDR3 is TGCAATGCTAGCGCACTAGCGGGAGGGAACAACGAGCAGTACTTC. Its protein product is CNASALAGGNNEQYF.